Listed here is a single TCR beta chain. The data derive from a study of blood T cell repertoires in COVID-19. Overall study context: T cells, B-cell-depleted T cells, or PBMCs provided the cDNA or gDNA that served as material.

This table comes from immunoSEQ multiplex PCR, and its TCRdb copy is limited to in-frame clones, with some not included. The sample lists 250,000 to 300,000 clones, roughly 85% occurring once. This clonotype originated in a man in his forties or fifties who had been exposed to COVID-19. Sequences were obtained from PBMCs or T cells enriched from blood (not recorded which).

The CDR3 region has the DNA TGTGCCAGTAGGCCGTCGACAGGAGTGAACACTGAAGCTTTCTTT. Its protein product is CASRPSTGVNTEAFF. The chain has TRBV19 and TRBJ1-1, with a weak D call TRBD1 (6 bases). CDR3 length: 15 residues. Trimming pared 6 bases from V and 0 bases from J, leaving 14 bases between. The V gene's germline CDR1 is LNHDA and CDR2 SQIVND (reference sequence). Variable domain in full (rest from reference TRBV19 and TRBJ1-1): DGGITQSPKYLFRKEGQNVTLSCEQNLNHDAMYWYRQDPGQGLRLIYYSQIVNDFQKGDIAEGYSVSREKKESFPLTVTSAQKNPTAFYLCASRPSTGVNTEAFFGQGTRLTVV.